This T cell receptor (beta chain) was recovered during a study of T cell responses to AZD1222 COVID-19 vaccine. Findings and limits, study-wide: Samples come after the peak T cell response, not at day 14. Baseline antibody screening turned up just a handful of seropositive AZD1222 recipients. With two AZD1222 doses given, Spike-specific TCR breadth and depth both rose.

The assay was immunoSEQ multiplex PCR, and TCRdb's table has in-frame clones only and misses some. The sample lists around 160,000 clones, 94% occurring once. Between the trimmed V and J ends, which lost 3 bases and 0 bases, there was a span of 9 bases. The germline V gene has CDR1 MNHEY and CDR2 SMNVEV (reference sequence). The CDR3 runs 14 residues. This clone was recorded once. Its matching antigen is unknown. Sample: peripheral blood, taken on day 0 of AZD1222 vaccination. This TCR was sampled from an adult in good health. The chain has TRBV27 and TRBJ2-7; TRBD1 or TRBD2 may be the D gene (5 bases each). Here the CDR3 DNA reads TGTGCCAGCAGTTTGGGGGTTTACTCCTACGAGCAGTACTTC. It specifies CASSLGVYSYEQYF.